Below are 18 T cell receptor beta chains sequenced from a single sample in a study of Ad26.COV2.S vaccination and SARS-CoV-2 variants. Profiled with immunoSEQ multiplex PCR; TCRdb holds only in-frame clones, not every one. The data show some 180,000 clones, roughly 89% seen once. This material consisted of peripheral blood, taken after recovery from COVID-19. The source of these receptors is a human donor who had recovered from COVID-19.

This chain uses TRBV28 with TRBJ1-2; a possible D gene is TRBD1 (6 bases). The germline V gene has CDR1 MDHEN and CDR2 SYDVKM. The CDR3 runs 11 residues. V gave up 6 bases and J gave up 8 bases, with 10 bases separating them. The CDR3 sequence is CASRGGGGYTF. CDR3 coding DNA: TGTGCCAGCAGAGGAGGGGGGGGCTACACCTTC.

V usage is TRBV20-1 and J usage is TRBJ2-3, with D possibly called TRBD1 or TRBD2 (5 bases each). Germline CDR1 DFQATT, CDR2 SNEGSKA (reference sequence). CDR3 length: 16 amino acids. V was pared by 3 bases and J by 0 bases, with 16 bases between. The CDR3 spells CSASPLEGRSTDTQYF. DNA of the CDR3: TGCAGTGCTAGTCCCCTCGAGGGGCGTAGCACAGATACGCAGTATTTT.

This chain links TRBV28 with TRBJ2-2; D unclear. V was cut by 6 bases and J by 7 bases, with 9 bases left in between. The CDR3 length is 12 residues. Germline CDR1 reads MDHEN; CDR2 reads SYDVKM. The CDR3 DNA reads TGTGCCAGCAGGGTGGGCGGCGGGGAGCTGTTTTTT. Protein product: CASRVGGGELFF. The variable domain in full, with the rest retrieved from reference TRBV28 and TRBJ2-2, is DVKVTQSSRYLVKRTGEKVFLECVQDMDHENMFWYRQDPGLGLRLIYFSYDVKMKEKGDIPEGYSVSREKKERFSLILESASTNQTSMYLCASRVGGGELFFGEGSRLTVL.

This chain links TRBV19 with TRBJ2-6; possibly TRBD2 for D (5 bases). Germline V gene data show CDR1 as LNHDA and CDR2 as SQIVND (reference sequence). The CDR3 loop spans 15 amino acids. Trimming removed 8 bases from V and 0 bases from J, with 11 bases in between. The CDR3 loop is CASCIGSSGANVLTF. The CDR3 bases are TGTGCCAGTTGCATAGGGAGCTCTGGGGCCAACGTCCTGACTTTC.

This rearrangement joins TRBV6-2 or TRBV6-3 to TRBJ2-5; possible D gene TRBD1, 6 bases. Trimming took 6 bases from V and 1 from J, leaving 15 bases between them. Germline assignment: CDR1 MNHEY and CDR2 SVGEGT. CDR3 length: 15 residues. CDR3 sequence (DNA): TGTGCCAGCAGCCTTCCCCAGGGGTCCCAAGAGACCCAGTACTTC. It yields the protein CASSLPQGSQETQYF.

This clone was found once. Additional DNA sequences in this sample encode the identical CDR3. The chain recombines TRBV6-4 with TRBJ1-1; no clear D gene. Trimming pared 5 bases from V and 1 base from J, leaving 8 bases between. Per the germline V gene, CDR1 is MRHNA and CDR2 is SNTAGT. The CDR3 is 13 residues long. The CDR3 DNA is TGTGCCAGCAGTCCAGACTGGAACACTGAAGCTTTCTTT. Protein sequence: CASSPDWNTEAFF.

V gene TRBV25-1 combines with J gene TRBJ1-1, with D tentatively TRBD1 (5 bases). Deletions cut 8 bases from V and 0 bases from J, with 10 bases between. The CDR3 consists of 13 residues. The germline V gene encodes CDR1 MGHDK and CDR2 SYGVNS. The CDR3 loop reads CASGGTVNTEAFF. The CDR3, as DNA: TGTGCCAGCGGGGGGACGGTGAACACTGAAGCTTTCTTT.

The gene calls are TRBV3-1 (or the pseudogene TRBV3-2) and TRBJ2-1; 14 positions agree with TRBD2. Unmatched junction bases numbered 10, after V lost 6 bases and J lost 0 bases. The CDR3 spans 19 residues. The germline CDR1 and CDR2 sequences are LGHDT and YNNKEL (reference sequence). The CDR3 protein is CASRLLGTSGGSSYNEQFF. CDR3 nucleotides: TGTGCCAGCAGGCTCCTGGGGACTAGCGGGGGAAGCTCCTACAATGAGCAGTTCTTC.

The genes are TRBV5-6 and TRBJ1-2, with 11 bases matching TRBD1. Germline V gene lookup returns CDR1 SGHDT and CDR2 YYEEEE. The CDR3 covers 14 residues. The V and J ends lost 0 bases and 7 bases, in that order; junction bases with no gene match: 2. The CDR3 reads CASSLGDRGSGYTF. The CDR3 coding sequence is TGTGCCAGCAGCTTGGGGGACAGGGGGTCTGGCTACACCTTC. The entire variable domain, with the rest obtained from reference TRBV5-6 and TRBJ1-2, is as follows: DAGVTQSPTHLIKTRGQQVTLRCSPKSGHDTVSWYQQALGQGPQFIFQYYEEEERQRGNFPDRFSGHQFPNYSSELNVNALLLGDSALYLCASSLGDRGSGYTFGSGTRLTVV.

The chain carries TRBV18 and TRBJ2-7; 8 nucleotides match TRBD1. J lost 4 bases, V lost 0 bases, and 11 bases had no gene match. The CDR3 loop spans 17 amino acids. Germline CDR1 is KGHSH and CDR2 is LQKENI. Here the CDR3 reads CASSPPSAGGAGYEQYF. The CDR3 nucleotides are TGTGCCAGCTCACCACCCTCGGCAGGGGGCGCAGGGTACGAGCAGTACTTC.

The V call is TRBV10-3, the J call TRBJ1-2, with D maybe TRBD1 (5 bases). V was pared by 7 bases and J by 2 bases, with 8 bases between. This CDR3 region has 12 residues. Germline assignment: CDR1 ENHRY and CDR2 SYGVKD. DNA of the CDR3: TGTGCCATCACACGGGACAACTATGGCTACACCTTC. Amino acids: CAITRDNYGYTF.

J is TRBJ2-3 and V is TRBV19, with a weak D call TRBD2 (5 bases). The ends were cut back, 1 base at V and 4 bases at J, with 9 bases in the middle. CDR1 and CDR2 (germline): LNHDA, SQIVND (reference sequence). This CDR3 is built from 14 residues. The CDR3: CASSIGSGPDTQYF. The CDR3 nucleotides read TGTGCCAGTAGTATAGGGAGCGGACCAGATACGCAGTATTTT.

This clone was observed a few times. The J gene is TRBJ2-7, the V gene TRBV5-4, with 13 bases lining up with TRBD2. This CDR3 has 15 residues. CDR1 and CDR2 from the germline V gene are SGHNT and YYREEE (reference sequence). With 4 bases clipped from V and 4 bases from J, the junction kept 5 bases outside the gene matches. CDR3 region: CASSQLAGGSYEQYF. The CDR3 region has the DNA TGTGCCAGCAGCCAACTAGCGGGGGGGTCGTACGAGCAGTACTTC.

The CDR3 DNA reads as TGTGCCAGCAGTGAGACAGGGGCGGGAGAGACCCAGTACTTC. It yields the protein CASSETGAGETQYF. The chain recombines TRBV27 with TRBJ2-5; TRBD1 matches at 8 bases. Germline V gene data show CDR1 as MNHEY and CDR2 as SMNVEV (reference sequence). Trimming took 5 bases from V and 4 from J; bases not matched to a gene: 6. The CDR3 consists of 14 residues.

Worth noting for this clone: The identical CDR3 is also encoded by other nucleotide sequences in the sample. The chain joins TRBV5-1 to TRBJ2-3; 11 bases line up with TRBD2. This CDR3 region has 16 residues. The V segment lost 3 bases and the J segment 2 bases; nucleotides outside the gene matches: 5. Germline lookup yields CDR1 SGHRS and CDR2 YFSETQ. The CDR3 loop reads CASSSGTSGPTDTQYF. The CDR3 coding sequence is TGCGCCAGCAGCTCTGGGACTAGCGGACCCACAGATACGCAGTATTTT.

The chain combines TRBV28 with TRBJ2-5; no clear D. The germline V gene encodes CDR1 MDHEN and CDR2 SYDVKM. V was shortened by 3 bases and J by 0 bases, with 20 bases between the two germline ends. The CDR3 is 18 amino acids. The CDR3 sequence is CASSLLGRQTPNQETQYF. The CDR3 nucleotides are TGTGCCAGCAGTTTGCTCGGCAGGCAGACGCCTAACCAAGAGACCCAGTACTTC.

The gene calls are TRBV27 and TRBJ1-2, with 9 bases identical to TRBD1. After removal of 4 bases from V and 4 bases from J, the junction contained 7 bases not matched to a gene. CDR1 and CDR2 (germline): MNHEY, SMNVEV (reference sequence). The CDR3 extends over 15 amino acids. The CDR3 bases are TGTGCCAGCAGTTCGACAGGGGGAATAGGCTATGGCTACACCTTC. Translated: CASSSTGGIGYGYTF.

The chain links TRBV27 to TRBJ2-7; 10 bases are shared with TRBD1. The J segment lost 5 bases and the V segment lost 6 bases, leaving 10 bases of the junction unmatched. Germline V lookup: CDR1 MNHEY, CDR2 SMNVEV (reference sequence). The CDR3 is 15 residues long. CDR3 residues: CASRASGTGAHEQYF. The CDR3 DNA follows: TGTGCCAGCAGGGCCTCCGGGACAGGGGCCCACGAGCAGTACTTC.